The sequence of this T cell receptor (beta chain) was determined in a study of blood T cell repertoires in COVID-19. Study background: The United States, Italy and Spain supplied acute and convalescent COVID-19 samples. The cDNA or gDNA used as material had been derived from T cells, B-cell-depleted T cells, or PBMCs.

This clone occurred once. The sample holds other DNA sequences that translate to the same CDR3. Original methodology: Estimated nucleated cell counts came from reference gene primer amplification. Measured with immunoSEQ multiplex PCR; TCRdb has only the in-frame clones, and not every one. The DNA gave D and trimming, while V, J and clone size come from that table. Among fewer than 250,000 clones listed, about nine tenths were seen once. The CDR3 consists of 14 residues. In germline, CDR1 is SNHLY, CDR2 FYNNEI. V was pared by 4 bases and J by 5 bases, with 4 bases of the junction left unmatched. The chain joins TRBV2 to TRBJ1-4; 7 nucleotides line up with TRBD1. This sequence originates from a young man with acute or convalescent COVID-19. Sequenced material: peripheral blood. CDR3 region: CASSGQGLNEKLFF. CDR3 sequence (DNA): TGTGCCAGCAGTGGACAGGGCTTGAATGAAAAACTGTTTTTT.